The 6 T cell receptor beta chains reported below all come from one sample, sequenced in a study of blood T cell repertoires in COVID-19. The table came from immunoSEQ multiplex PCR; TCRdb's copy has only in-frame clones and leaves some out. Here the sample spans under 250,000 clones, around 86% being singletons. The material sequenced was peripheral blood. Every receptor here comes from an elderly man with acute or convalescent COVID-19.

This clone was detected once. The V and J genes are TRBV28 and TRBJ2-2; 13 bases are a match to TRBD2. Germline V gives CDR1 MDHEN, CDR2 SYDVKM. Trimming cost V 5 bases and J 6 bases; bases outside gene matches: 3. CDR3 length: 15 residues. DNA for the CDR3: TGTGCCAGCAGTCCCGGACTAGCGGGGGCCGGGGAGCTGTTTTTT. This gives the protein CASSPGLAGAGELFF.

This chain connects TRBV11-2 to TRBJ2-1; the D gene is possibly TRBD2 (5 bases). Germline CDR1 is SGHAT and CDR2 is FQNNGV. The length of the CDR3 is 13 residues. Trimming took off 1 base at V and 10 bases at J, with 11 bases between the two ends. DNA of the CDR3: TGTGCCAGCAGCTTAGGAGGGTTGTGGGAGCAGTTCTTC. Translation gives CASSLGGLWEQFF.

This rearrangement joins TRBV24-1 to TRBJ1-2; TRBD1 might be the D (5 bases). V dropped 5 bases and J dropped 4 bases, with 19 bases sitting between them. Germline assignment: CDR1 KGHDR and CDR2 SFDVKD. This CDR3 is built from 16 residues. DNA for the CDR3: TGTGCCACCAGTGCGGGGGGTACGGAGGAAAGCTATGGCTACACCTTC. Its protein product is CATSAGGTEESYGYTF.

This sequence joins TRBV24-1 and TRBJ2-3, with 12 bases fitting TRBD2. The J segment lost 8 bases and the V segment lost 3 bases, leaving 11 bases of the junction unmatched. The CDR3 has 17 residues. CDR1 is KGHDR and CDR2 is SFDVKD in the germline V gene. In nucleotides, the CDR3 is TGTGCCACCAGTGATACCCAGACTAGCGGGAGTGGGGGTACGCAGTATTTT. This codes for CATSDTQTSGSGGTQYF.

The chain links TRBV5-1 to TRBJ1-1; D unresolved. CDR1 and CDR2 (germline): SGHRS, YFSETQ. The V end lost 0 bases, the J end lost 10 bases, and 10 bases lay between the germline ends. The CDR3 extends over 12 amino acids. In nucleotides, the CDR3 is TGCGCCAGCAGCTTGGGCGGGGAGGGAGCTTTCTTT. Translation: CASSLGGEGAFF.

The V call is TRBV5-1, the J call TRBJ2-3; 12 nucleotides align to TRBD1. The V gene's germline CDR1 is SGHRS and CDR2 YFSETQ. The CDR3 has 18 residues. Trimming removed 0 bases from V and 3 bases from J; junction bases left unmatched: 8. CDR3 DNA: TGCGCCAGCAGCTTGGGGGACAGGGGGCCCTTAGCAACAGATACGCAGTATTTT. It yields the protein CASSLGDRGPLATDTQYF.